The clone carrying this T cell receptor beta chain has ten or more counts. Its target is not known. Trimming stripped 0 bases from V and 7 bases from J, with 16 bases between. CDR3 length: 15 amino acids. Germline CDR1 and CDR2: DFQATT and SNEGSKA (reference sequence). TCRdb processed the multiplex PCR reads anew with MiXCR; each CDR3 protein has one entry. In the table there are approximately 230,000 distinct CDR3 sequences, less than 40% of which are singletons. This sample was taken from a study of breast tumors, draining lymph nodes, adjacent tissues. General study findings and limits: Data fit most tumor T cells coming from lymph node, expanding in tumor. Compared with lymph nodes, tumors were less diverse; compared with nontumor tissue, more. Tumor T cell lymph node origin was a supported hypothesis, not proven. Luminal-like breast cancer showed significantly higher tumor–nontumor repertoire similarity than basal-like.

Breast cancer patients provided tissue from their axillary draining lymph nodes. The sample consisted of axillary lymph node tissue. The rearrangement joins TRBV20-1 to TRBJ2-1; tentative D call: TRBD2 (7 bases). The clonotype comes from a female donor with breast cancer. Some clones in this sample may be carry-over from other donors' samples. The CDR3 here is CSARDPAGALNEQFF. As DNA, the CDR3 is TGCAGTGCTAGAGATCCCGCGGGGGCTTTAAATGAGCAGTTCTTC.